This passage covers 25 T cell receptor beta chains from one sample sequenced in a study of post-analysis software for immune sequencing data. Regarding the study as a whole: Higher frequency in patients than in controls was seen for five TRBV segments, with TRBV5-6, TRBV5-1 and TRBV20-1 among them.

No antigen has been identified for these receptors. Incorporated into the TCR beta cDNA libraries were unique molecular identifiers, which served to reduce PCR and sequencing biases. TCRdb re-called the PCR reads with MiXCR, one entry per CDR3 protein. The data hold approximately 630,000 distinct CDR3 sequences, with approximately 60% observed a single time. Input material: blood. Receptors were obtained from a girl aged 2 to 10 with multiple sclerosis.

Here the CDR3 DNA reads TGTGCCAGCAGCGTAGGGTTGGGGACAGGGGTCCAAGAGACCCAGTACTTC. Translation gives CASSVGLGTGVQETQYF. This chain connects TRBV9 to TRBJ2-5; 10 bases are a match to TRBD1. This CDR3 has 17 residues. Trimming cost V 0 bases and J 1 base; bases outside gene matches: 6. Germline-derived CDR1 and CDR2 are SGDLS and YYNGEE.

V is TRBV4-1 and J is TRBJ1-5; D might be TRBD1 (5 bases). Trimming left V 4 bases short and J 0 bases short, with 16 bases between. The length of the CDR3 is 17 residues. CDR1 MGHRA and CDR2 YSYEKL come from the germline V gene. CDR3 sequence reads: CASSPIGTALSNQPQHF. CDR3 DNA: TGCGCCAGCAGCCCCATTGGGACGGCACTTAGCAATCAGCCCCAGCATTTT.

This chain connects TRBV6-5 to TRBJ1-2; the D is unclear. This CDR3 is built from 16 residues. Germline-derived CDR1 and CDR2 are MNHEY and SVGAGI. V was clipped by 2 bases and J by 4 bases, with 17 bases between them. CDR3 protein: CASSYKATKILYGYTF. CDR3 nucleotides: TGTGCCAGCAGTTACAAAGCGACAAAGATCCTCTATGGCTACACCTTC.

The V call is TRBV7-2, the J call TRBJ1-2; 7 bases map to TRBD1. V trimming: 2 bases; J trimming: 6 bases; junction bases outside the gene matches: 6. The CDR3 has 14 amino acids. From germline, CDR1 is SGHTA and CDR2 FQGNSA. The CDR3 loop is CASSLKRQGDGYTF. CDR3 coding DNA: TGTGCCAGCAGCTTAAAGCGACAGGGAGATGGCTACACCTTC.

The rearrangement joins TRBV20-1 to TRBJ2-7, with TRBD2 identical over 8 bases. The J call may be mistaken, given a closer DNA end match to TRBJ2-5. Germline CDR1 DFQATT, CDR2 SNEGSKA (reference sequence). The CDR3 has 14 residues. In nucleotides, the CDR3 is TGCAGTGCTGCTCCGGGACTAGGAAGAGAGACCCAGTACTTC. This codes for CSAAPGLGRETQYF.

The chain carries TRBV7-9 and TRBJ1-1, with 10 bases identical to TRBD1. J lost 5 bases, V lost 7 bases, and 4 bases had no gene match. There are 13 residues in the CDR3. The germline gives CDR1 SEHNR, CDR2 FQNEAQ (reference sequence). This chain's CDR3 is CASIQDRGTEAFF. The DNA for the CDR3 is TGTGCCAGCATCCAGGACAGGGGGACTGAAGCTTTCTTT.

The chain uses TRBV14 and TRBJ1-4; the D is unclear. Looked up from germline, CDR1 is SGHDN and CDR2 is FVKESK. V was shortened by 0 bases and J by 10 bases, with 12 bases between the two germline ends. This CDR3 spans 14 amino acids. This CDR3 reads CASSQETRVGKLFF. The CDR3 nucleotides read TGTGCCAGCAGCCAAGAGACAAGGGTTGGAAAACTGTTTTTT.

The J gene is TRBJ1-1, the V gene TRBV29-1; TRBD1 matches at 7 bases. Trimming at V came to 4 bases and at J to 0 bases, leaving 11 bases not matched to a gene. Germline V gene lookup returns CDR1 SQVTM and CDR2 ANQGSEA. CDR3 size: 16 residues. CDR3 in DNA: TGCAGCGTTGCCCGACAGGGTCTCAAGGTGAACACTGAAGCTTTCTTT. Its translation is CSVARQGLKVNTEAFF.

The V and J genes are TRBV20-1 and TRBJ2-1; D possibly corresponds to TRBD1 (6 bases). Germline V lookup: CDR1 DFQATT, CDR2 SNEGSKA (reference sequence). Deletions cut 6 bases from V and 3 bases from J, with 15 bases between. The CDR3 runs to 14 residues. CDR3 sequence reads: CSAQGRGVYNEQFF. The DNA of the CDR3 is TGCAGTGCGCAAGGCAGGGGCGTCTACAATGAGCAGTTCTTC.

The CDR3, as DNA: TGTGCCAGCAGGCAGCCCGGCGGGCGAGAGACCCAGTACTTC. Amino acid sequence: CASRQPGGRETQYF. The V and J genes are TRBV28 and TRBJ2-5; weak D call: TRBD2 (5 bases). Trimming pared 6 bases from V and 4 bases from J, leaving 15 bases between. CDR1 and CDR2 (germline): MDHEN, SYDVKM. The CDR3 sequence is 14 residues long.

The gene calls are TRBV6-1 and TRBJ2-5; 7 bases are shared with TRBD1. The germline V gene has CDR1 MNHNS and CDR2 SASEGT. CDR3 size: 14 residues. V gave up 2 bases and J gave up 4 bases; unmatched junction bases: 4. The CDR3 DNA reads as TGTGCCAGCAGTGAACAAGGGGGCGTAGAGACCCAGTACTTC. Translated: CASSEQGGVETQYF.

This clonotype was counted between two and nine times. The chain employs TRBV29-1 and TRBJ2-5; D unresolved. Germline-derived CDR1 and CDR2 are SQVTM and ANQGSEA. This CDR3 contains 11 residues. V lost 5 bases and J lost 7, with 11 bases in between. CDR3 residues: CSVFLGWTQYF. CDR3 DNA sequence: TGCAGCGTTTTCCTGGGTTGGACCCAGTACTTC.

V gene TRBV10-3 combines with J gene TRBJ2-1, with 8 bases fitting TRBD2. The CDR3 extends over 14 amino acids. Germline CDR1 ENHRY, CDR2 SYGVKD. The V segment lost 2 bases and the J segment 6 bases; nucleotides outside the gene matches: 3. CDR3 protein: CAISEGLAGNEQFF. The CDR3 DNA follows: TGTGCCATCAGTGAGGGGCTAGCGGGCAATGAGCAGTTCTTC.

This chain's CDR3 is CASRGQAGAKNIQYF. CDR3 coding DNA: TGTGCCAGCAGGGGTCAGGCGGGAGCCAAAAACATTCAGTACTTC. This rearrangement joins TRBV12-3 or TRBV12-4 to TRBJ2-4; a possible D gene is TRBD2 (5 bases). V was pared by 6 bases and J by 0 bases, with 12 bases between. This CDR3 is built from 15 residues.

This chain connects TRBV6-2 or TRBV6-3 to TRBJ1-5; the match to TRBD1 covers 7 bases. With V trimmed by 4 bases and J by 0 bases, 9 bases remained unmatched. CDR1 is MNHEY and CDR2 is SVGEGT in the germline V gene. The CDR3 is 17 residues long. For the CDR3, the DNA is TGTGCCAGCAGTTCCTATGGACAGGCCGATAGCAATCAGCCCCAGCATTTT. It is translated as CASSSYGQADSNQPQHF.

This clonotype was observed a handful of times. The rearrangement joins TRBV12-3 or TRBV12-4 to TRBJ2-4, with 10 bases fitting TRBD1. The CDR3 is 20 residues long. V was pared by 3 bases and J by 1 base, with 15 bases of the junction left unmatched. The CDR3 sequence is CASSLQGGQGNSVAKNIQYF. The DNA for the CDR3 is TGTGCCAGCAGTTTGCAAGGGGGACAGGGGAACAGCGTTGCCAAAAACATTCAGTACTTC.

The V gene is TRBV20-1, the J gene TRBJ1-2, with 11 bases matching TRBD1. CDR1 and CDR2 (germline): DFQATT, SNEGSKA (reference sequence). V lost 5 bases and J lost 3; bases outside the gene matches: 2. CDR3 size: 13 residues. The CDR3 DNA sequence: TGCAGTGCTCGGGACAGGGGGTACTATGGCTACACCTTC. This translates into CSARDRGYYGYTF.

The CDR3 region has the DNA TGCGCCAGCAGCCTGCGGGCCTTGGGTCGCTATGGCTACACCTTC. Its translation is CASSLRALGRYGYTF. This chain joins TRBV5-1 and TRBJ1-2, with D unresolved. Germline V CDR1 and CDR2: SGHRS, YFSETQ. Deletions cut 4 bases from V and 4 bases from J, with 17 bases between. The CDR3 is 15 amino acids.

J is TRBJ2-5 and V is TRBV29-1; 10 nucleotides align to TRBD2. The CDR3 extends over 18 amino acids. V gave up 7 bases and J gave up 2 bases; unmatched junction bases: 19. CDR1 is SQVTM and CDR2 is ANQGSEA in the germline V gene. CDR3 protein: CSAIPWLAGVLEQETQYF. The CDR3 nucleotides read TGCAGCGCCATCCCTTGGCTAGCGGGAGTTCTGGAGCAAGAGACCCAGTACTTC.

CDR3 sequence (DNA): TGTGCCAGCAGCACGGGACTAGACAATGAGCAGTTCTTC. As protein: CASSTGLDNEQFF. The V and J genes are TRBV7-9 and TRBJ2-1, with 8 positions matching TRBD2. With 5 bases clipped from V and 5 bases from J, the junction kept 2 bases outside the gene matches. Germline loops: CDR1 SEHNR, CDR2 FQNEAQ (reference sequence). This CDR3 spans 13 amino acids.

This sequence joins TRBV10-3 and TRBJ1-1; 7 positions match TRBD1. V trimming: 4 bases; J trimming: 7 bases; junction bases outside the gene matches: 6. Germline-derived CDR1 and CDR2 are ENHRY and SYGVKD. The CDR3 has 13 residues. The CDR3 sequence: CAISGQGQDEAFF. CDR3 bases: TGTGCCATCAGTGGACAGGGCCAGGATGAAGCTTTCTTT.

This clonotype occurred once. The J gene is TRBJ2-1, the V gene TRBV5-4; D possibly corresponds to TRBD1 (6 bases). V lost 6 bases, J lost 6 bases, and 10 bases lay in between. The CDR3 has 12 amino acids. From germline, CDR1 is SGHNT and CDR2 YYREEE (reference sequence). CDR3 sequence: CASKTGGNEQFF. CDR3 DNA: TGTGCCAGCAAGACAGGAGGCAATGAGCAGTTCTTC.

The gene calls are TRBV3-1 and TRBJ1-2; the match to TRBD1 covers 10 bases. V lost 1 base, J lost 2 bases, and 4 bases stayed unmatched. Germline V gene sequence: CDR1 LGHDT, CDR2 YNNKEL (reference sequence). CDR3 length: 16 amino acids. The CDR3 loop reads CASSQGTGGKNYGYTF. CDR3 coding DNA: TGTGCCAGCAGCCAAGGGACAGGGGGGAAAAACTATGGCTACACCTTC. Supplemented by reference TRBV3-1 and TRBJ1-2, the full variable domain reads DTAVSQTPKYLVTQMGNDKSIKCEQNLGHDTMYWYKQDSKKFLKIMFSYNNKELIINETVPNRFSPKSPDKAHLNLHINSLELGDSAVYFCASSQGTGGKNYGYTFGSGTRLTVV.

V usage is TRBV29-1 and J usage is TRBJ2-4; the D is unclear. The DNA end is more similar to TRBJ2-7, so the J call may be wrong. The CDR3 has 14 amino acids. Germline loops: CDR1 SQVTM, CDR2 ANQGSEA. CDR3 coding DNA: TGCAGCGTTGAAGCGGAATTCGGTCTACACGAGCAGTACTTC. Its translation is CSVEAEFGLHEQYF.

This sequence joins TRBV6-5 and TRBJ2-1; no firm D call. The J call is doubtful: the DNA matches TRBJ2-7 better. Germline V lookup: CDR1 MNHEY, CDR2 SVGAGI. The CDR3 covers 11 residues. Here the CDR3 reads CASSAVGEQYF. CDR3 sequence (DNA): TGTGCCAGCAGTGCCGTGGGGGAGCAGTACTTC.